The source of this T cell receptor (beta chain) is a study of spatial heterogeneity in lung cancer. Looking at the study overall: The authors sequenced available follow-up PBMC samples, taken a median of approximately 2 years after resection.

A distinct unique molecular identifier was carried by each TCR cDNA molecule. MiXCR was run by TCRdb on the 5' RACE reads, yielding one entry per CDR3 protein. Of approximately 12,000 distinct CDR3 sequences detected, over 9% appear once; the ten largest clones hold nearly 35%. This clonotype was seen at least ten times. Time point given: blood at routine non-recurrence follow-up after resection. From tumor, nontumor lung or frozen PBMC, whole RNA was taken unsorted for sequencing. From germline, CDR1 is SGHDT and CDR2 YYEEEE. Trimming removed 1 base from V and 4 bases from J, with 5 bases in between. This CDR3 is built from 12 residues.

Here the sequenced sample was PBMCs, taken at follow-up. This clonotype was obtained from a female donor with early-stage non-small cell lung cancer. The V call is TRBV5-6, the J call TRBJ1-2, with D hard to call. For the CDR3, the DNA is TGTGCCAGCAGCTTGTCGGGCTATGGCTACACCTTC. Translated, it gives CASSLSGYGYTF.